This TCR beta chain was identified during a study of OX40 agonist ivuxolimab in advanced cancers. Notes on the research overall: Ivuxolimab, which targeted the costimulatory receptor OX40 (CD134), was an agonistic, fully human IgG2 monoclonal antibody. The paper describes the monotherapy dose-escalation part (N ≈ 52 patients) of the phase I trial of ivuxolimab. Intravenous ivuxolimab was administered to patients every 2 weeks at six dose levels: 0.01, 0.1, 0.3, 1.5, 3 and 10 mg/kg. The dose-escalation cohort was over 70% male with a mean age of about 54 years, ranging from 23 to 79. Peripheral TCRbeta sequencing aimed to test whether ivuxolimab altered TCR sequence diversity and caused clonal T-cell expansion. Among the roughly 52 dose-escalation patients, around 20 had hepatocellular carcinoma, around 15 melanoma, 9 renal cell carcinoma and 9 head and neck cancer. Partial responses occurred in three dose-escalation patients: two with cutaneous melanoma and one with hepatocellular carcinoma. Patients were allowed to have had prior anti-PD-1, anti-PD-L1 or anti-CTLA-4 therapy, and roughly 40% of the dose-escalation patients had previously received checkpoint inhibitors. Study-level results and caveats: Partial responders in the 0.1-3.0 mg/kg groups had among the lowest normalized peripheral clonal expansion, especially among CD8+ T cells. Low levels of normalized T-cell clonal expansion were also seen in some patients who did not respond. At doses of 0.1 to 3.0 mg/kg, clonal expansion of both CD4+ and CD8+ T cells in blood was seen between baseline and week 6. On average, CD8+ T cells showed more expanded clones than CD4+ T cells after ivuxolimab. Antigen specificity was not determined for the clonally expanded peripheral T cells.

Patients with a history of autoimmune disease or receiving systemic immunosuppression were excluded from the trial. Peripheral blood for TCR sequencing was drawn from every dose cohort at baseline, at cycle 4 day 1 and at cycle 7 day 1. Samples were obtained from an open-label, multicenter, first-in-human phase I dose-escalation trial of ivuxolimab. Adults with locally advanced or metastatic melanoma, renal cell carcinoma, hepatocellular carcinoma or head and neck squamous cell carcinoma were enrolled in the trial. CD4+ and CD8+ T cells were sorted separately from peripheral blood before TCR sequencing. To sequence the TCRbeta CDR3 region, genomic DNA was isolated from the sorted cells. The immunoSEQ Assay was used for sequencing of TCRbeta CDR3 regions. Drawn from immuneACCESS, this table holds only the in-frame rearrangements with V and J called that TCRdb kept. Clones are partly lost; checked studies trace under half to an unresolved V gene and leave the rest unexplained. Across this sample there are roughly 58,000 clones, with 77% seen only once. The ten largest clonotypes hold approximately 6% of the sample.

Trimming accounts for 5 bases at V and 0 bases at J, while the number of junction bases matched to no gene is 6. The CDR3 goes from the cysteine to the phenylalanine over 15 residues. The entry retains the CDR3 DNA only, 45 bases that are in frame from base 1. The germline V gene supplies CDR1 SGHTA and CDR2 FQGNSA. Remarks on this clone: There is no known antigen for this receptor. No much larger clone exists at a distance of one base, and base qualities are not known.

This sequence originates from an adult with an advanced solid tumor such as melanoma, head and neck, liver or kidney cancer. This sample comprised CD4+ or CD8+ T cells sorted from blood, obtained in a trial of the OX40 agonist ivuxolimab. Recombination linked TRBV7-2 to TRBJ1-2; 7 central bases correspond to TRBD1. The CDR3 has the sequence CASSPGTAANYGYTF. The DNA reads TGTGCCAGCAGCCCAGGGACAGCCGCTAACTATGGCTACACCTTC. The entire variable domain, with the stretches around the CDR3 drawn from the reference TRBV7-2 and TRBJ1-2 proteins, is GAGVSQSPSNKVTEKGKDVELRCDPISGHTALYWYRQSLGQGLEFLIYFQGNSAPDKSGLPSDRFSAERTGGSVSTLTIQRTQQEDSAVYLCASSPGTAANYGYTFGSGTRLTVV.